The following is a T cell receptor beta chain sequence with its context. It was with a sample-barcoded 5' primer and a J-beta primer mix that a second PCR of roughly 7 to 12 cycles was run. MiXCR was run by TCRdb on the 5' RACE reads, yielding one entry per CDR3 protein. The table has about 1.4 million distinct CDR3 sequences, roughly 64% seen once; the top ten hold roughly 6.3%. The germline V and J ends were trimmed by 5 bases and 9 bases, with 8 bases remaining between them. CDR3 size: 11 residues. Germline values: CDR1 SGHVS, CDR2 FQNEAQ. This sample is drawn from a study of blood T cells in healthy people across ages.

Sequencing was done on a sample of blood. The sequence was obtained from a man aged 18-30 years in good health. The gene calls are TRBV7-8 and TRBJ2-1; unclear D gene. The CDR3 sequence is CASSMDLEQFF. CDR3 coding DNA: TGTGCCAGCAGCATGGATCTTGAGCAGTTCTTC.